Following are 4 T cell receptor beta chains from one sample sequenced in a study of T cell changes during pregnancy in multiple sclerosis. Using immunoSEQ multiplex PCR, the repertoire was profiled, and TCRdb retains in-frame clones only, with some absent. Among roughly 57,000 clones, 92% were seen once, and the ten largest hold about 0.64%. This specimen was CD4+ T cells from peripheral blood mononuclear cells, taken after pregnancy. Source of these receptors: a female donor with multiple sclerosis, enrolled in a pregnancy study.

The chain employs TRBV7-2 and TRBJ2-7; TRBD2 matches 10 bases. The trim removed 2 bases at V and 8 bases at J, leaving 6 bases unmatched. The CDR3 has 14 residues. Germline V gene data show CDR1 as SGHTA and CDR2 as FQGNSA. For the CDR3, the DNA is TGTGCCAGCAGCTTAAGGGAAGCGGGGGGGCAGCAGTACTTC. It translates to CASSLREAGGQQYF. Combining the CDR3 with reference TRBV7-2 and TRBJ2-7 gives the whole variable domain GAGVSQSPSNKVTEKGKDVELRCDPISGHTALYWYRQSLGQGLEFLIYFQGNSAPDKSGLPSDRFSAERTGGSVSTLTIQRTQQEDSAVYLCASSLREAGGQQYFGPGTRLTVT.

The chain has TRBV12-5 and TRBJ1-3; D is possibly TRBD1 (5 bases). CDR3 length equals 18 residues. Trimming pared 6 bases from V and 2 bases from J, leaving 23 bases between. From germline, CDR1 is LGHNT and CDR2 FRNRAP. CDR3: CASGPPLGGERPGNTIYF. The DNA for the CDR3 is TGTGCTAGTGGCCCCCCCCTGGGGGGGGAACGTCCTGGAAACACCATATATTTT.

The V gene is TRBV7-2, the J gene TRBJ1-6, with 7 nucleotides matching TRBD1. The trim removed 5 bases at V and 6 bases at J, leaving 7 bases unmatched. The germline V gene encodes CDR1 SGHTA and CDR2 FQGNSA. The CDR3 consists of 15 residues. CDR3 amino acids: CASSVRQGANSPLHF. The CDR3, as DNA: TGTGCCAGCAGCGTACGACAGGGAGCTAATTCACCCCTCCACTTT.

The chain recombines TRBV19 with TRBJ2-1, with unresolved D. CDR3 length: 15 amino acids. Looked up from germline, CDR1 is LNHDA and CDR2 is SQIVND (reference sequence). V was cut by 6 bases and J by 0 bases, with 12 bases left in between. The CDR3 loop is CASRRVRGSYNEQFF. In DNA form, the CDR3 reads TGTGCCAGTAGGAGAGTAAGAGGCTCCTACAATGAGCAGTTCTTC.